A single sample is the source of the 29 T cell receptor beta chains below, sequenced in a study of cytotoxic CD8 clonotypes in ibrutinib-treated CLL. This table comes from immunoSEQ multiplex PCR, and its TCRdb copy is limited to in-frame clones, with some not included. Seen here are 150,000 to 200,000 clones, roughly 86% observed once, and the top ten hold roughly 2%. The source material was PBMCs, sampled after 12 months of ibrutinib treatment. Receptors were obtained from a human donor with chronic lymphocytic leukemia.

This clone was recorded once. In DNA form, the CDR3 reads TGTGCCAGCTCACCTGTCGGGACTAGCGGGAGGGTACACGAGCAGTACTTC. Amino acids: CASSPVGTSGRVHEQYF. The chain joins TRBV18 to TRBJ2-7, with 16 bases identical to TRBD2. The CDR3 length is 17 residues. Germline CDR1 is KGHSH and CDR2 is LQKENI. V gave up 3 bases and J gave up 5 bases; unmatched junction bases: 7.

V and J are TRBV7-2 and TRBJ1-3; a possible D gene is TRBD1 (5 bases). This CDR3 is built from 17 residues. Germline V gene data show CDR1 as SGHTA and CDR2 as FQGNSA. Trimming stripped 0 bases from V and 1 base from J, with 13 bases between. DNA of the CDR3: TGTGCCAGCAGCTTAGCCCCTATGGGGGGGTCTGGAAACACCATATATTTT. It translates to CASSLAPMGGSGNTIYF.

This chain links TRBV6-1 with TRBJ2-7; the match to TRBD2 covers 11 bases. V was clipped by 5 bases and J by 4 bases; unmatched bases: 4. This CDR3 has 14 amino acids. Per the germline V gene, CDR1 is MNHNS and CDR2 is SASEGT. Here the CDR3 reads CASSTGTSGYEQYF. For the CDR3, the DNA is TGTGCCAGCAGTACCGGGACTAGCGGATACGAGCAGTACTTC.

The chain uses TRBV28 and TRBJ1-4; the D gene is possibly TRBD1 (6 bases). Trimming pared 4 bases from V and 14 bases from J, leaving 23 bases between. The CDR3 extends over 15 amino acids. Germline lookup yields CDR1 MDHEN and CDR2 SYDVKM. CDR3 amino acids: CASSSGARGLGHLFF. The DNA of the CDR3 is TGTGCCAGCAGTTCTGGGGCTAGAGGGTTGGGACACCTGTTTTTT.

The chain links TRBV27 to TRBJ2-5; a weak D match, TRBD2 (6 bases). This CDR3 is built from 13 residues. Deletions cut 3 bases from V and 7 bases from J, with 12 bases between. The germline V gene encodes CDR1 MNHEY and CDR2 SMNVEV (reference sequence). CDR3: CASSLEGPRTQYF. CDR3 sequence (DNA): TGTGCCAGCAGTTTGGAGGGCCCCCGGACCCAGTACTTC.

The chain carries TRBV2 and TRBJ1-2; D gene uncertain. Germline assignment: CDR1 SNHLY and CDR2 FYNNEI. V gave up 5 bases and J gave up 5 bases, with 18 bases separating them. This CDR3 comprises 15 residues. DNA of the CDR3: TGTGCCAGCAGTTCCACTAGGTCCCCTCGGTATGGCTACACCTTC. As protein: CASSSTRSPRYGYTF.

The chain has TRBV7-9 and TRBJ1-5, with a weak D call TRBD1 (5 bases). The CDR3 contains 17 residues. Germline CDR1 SEHNR, CDR2 FQNEAQ (reference sequence). Trimming took off 4 bases at V and 0 bases at J, with 16 bases between the two ends. CDR3 sequence: CASSSTGDPYSNQPQHF. CDR3 nucleotides: TGTGCCAGCAGCTCTACAGGTGACCCCTATAGCAATCAGCCCCAGCATTTT. The full variable domain, its missing parts supplied by reference TRBV7-9 and TRBJ1-5, is DTGVSQNPRHKITKRGQNVTFRCDPISEHNRLYWYRQTLGQGPEFLTYFQNEAQLEKSRLLSDRFSAERPKGSFSTLEIQRTEQGDSAMYLCASSSTGDPYSNQPQHFGDGTRLSIL.

This chain uses TRBV7-2 with TRBJ1-6; D possibly corresponds to TRBD1 (6 bases). V lost 6 bases and J 6 bases, leaving 21 bases between the germline ends. The germline V gene has CDR1 SGHTA and CDR2 FQGNSA. The CDR3 consists of 17 residues. Here the CDR3 DNA reads TGTGCCAGCAGTTCCAGGCCGGGGGGCGGTGGTAATTCACCCCTCCACTTT. As protein: CASSSRPGGGGNSPLHF.

The chain links TRBV9 to TRBJ1-6, with D tentatively TRBD1 (5 bases). Germline V CDR1 and CDR2: SGDLS, YYNGEE. The V gene lost 5 bases and the J gene lost 7 bases, with 13 bases spanning the gap. This CDR3 contains 14 residues. This chain's CDR3 is CASSIRDQNSPLHF. The CDR3 DNA reads TGTGCCAGCAGTATCCGGGACCAAAATTCACCCCTCCACTTT. The entire variable domain, with the rest obtained from reference TRBV9 and TRBJ1-6, is as follows: DSGVTQTPKHLITATGQRVTLRCSPRSGDLSVYWYQQSLDQGLQFLIQYYNGEERAKGNILERFSAQQFPDLHSELNLSSLELGDSALYFCASSIRDQNSPLHFGNGTRLTVT.

The chain links TRBV15 to TRBJ1-5; D is possibly TRBD1 (6 bases). CDR3 length: 15 residues. The V end was cut by 8 bases, the J end by 0 bases, with 14 bases between. CDR1 and CDR2 from the germline V gene are LNHNV and YYDKDF (reference sequence). The CDR3 sequence is CATREGGNSNQPQHF. Written as DNA, the CDR3 is TGTGCCACCCGGGAGGGGGGGAATAGCAATCAGCCCCAGCATTTT.

The chain employs TRBV6-5 and TRBJ2-7; 10 bases line up with TRBD1. This CDR3 has 15 amino acids. Germline assignment: CDR1 MNHEY and CDR2 SVGAGI. V shed 7 bases and J 5 bases; nucleotides not matched to a gene: 11. CDR3 in amino acids: CASNPARDRGHEQYF. In nucleotides, the CDR3 is TGTGCCAGCAATCCGGCCCGGGACAGGGGACACGAGCAGTACTTC.

This clone turned up a few times. The chain links TRBV7-2 to TRBJ1-2; 9 bases are shared with TRBD1. CDR1 SGHTA and CDR2 FQGNSA come from the germline V gene. J lost 3 bases, V lost 5 bases, and 7 bases had no gene match. The CDR3 is 15 amino acids. The CDR3 spells CASSTHRGRDYGYTF. In DNA, the CDR3 is TGTGCCAGCAGCACCCACAGGGGGCGGGACTATGGCTACACCTTC.

This clone occurred a few times. This rearrangement joins TRBV18 to TRBJ1-5; D might be TRBD1 (5 bases). Per germline, CDR1 KGHSH and CDR2 LQKENI. Trimming pared 4 bases from V and 0 bases from J, leaving 19 bases between. This CDR3 has 18 residues. CDR3 sequence (DNA): TGTGCCAGCTCACTCATCCCCGGGGCAGCGAATAGCAATCAGCCCCAGCATTTT. It translates to CASSLIPGAANSNQPQHF. Complete variable domain (other parts from reference TRBV18 and TRBJ1-5): NAGVMQNPRHLVRRRGQEARLRCSPMKGHSHVYWYRQLPEEGLKFMVYLQKENIIDESGMPKERFSAEFPKEGPSILRIQQVVRGDSAAYFCASSLIPGAANSNQPQHFGDGTRLSIL.

The chain joins TRBV6-1 to TRBJ2-2; the D is unclear. The germline gives CDR1 MNHNS, CDR2 SASEGT. Between the trimmed V and J ends, which lost 6 bases and 2 bases, there was a span of 10 bases. CDR3 length: 14 amino acids. Here the CDR3 reads CASRKGGNTGELFF. DNA of the CDR3: TGTGCCAGCAGAAAAGGCGGAAACACCGGGGAGCTGTTTTTT.

The V call is TRBV19, the J call TRBJ2-5; 9 bases map to TRBD1. Germline V gene data show CDR1 as LNHDA and CDR2 as SQIVND (reference sequence). This CDR3 comprises 17 residues. The J segment lost 5 bases and the V segment lost 4 bases, leaving 14 bases of the junction unmatched. CDR3 nucleotides: TGTGCCAGTAGTACTAGGTTCGGACAGGGGACCAGGGAGACCCAGTACTTC. Amino acids: CASSTRFGQGTRETQYF.

The chain joins TRBV30 to TRBJ2-1; 10 bases align to TRBD1. The CDR3 covers 14 residues. From germline, CDR1 is GTSNPN and CDR2 SVGIG (reference sequence). The J segment lost 4 bases and the V segment lost 2 bases, leaving 2 bases of the junction unmatched. CDR3 residues: CAWSMDRGYNEQFF. The CDR3 coding sequence is TGTGCCTGGAGTATGGACAGGGGGTACAATGAGCAGTTCTTC.

V and J are TRBV6-5 and TRBJ2-1, with a weak D call TRBD2 (7 bases). V shed 4 bases and J shed 10 bases, with 20 bases lying between them. Looked up from germline, CDR1 is MNHEY and CDR2 is SVGAGI. The CDR3 has 15 residues. The CDR3 spells CASSSPRRGAGEQFF. Written as DNA, the CDR3 is TGTGCCAGCAGTTCGCCACGACGGGGGGCGGGGGAGCAGTTCTTC.

This rearrangement joins TRBV4-3 to TRBJ2-5, with D hard to call. The end of the DNA is better explained by TRBJ2-7, so the J call may be wrong. The CDR3 is 13 residues long. CDR1 is LGHNA and CDR2 is YSLEER in the germline V gene. In DNA form, the CDR3 reads TGCGCCAGCAGCCAATCCCCAGGCTACGAGCAGTACTTC. This translates into CASSQSPGYEQYF.

This rearrangement joins TRBV28 to TRBJ1-3; no reliable D call. V lost 8 bases and J 8 bases, leaving 22 bases between the germline ends. CDR3 length: 15 amino acids. CDR1 MDHEN and CDR2 SYDVKM come from the germline V gene. The CDR3 region has the DNA TGTGCCAGCTTCCATAGGGCAGGACGAGGAGACACCATATATTTT. This codes for CASFHRAGRGDTIYF.

The chain links TRBV2 to TRBJ2-7; D is unclear. CDR3 length: 12 residues. V gave up 8 bases and J gave up 2 bases, with 10 bases separating them. The germline V gene has CDR1 SNHLY and CDR2 FYNNEI. CDR3 in DNA: TGTGCCAGCCTTTGGGGTACCTACGAGCAGTACTTC. The encoded protein is CASLWGTYEQYF. The entire variable domain, with the rest obtained from reference TRBV2 and TRBJ2-7, is as follows: EPEVTQTPSHQVTQMGQEVILRCVPISNHLYFYWYRQILGQKVEFLVSFYNNEISEKSEIFDDQFSVERPDGSNFTLKIRSTKLEDSAMYFCASLWGTYEQYFGPGTRLTVT.

CDR3 in DNA: TGCGCCAGCAGCCAAGATAACTTCTCTGGAAACACCATATATTTT. Amino acids: CASSQDNFSGNTIYF. This chain links TRBV4-3 with TRBJ1-3; D gene unclear. The CDR3 contains 15 residues. Germline-derived CDR1 and CDR2 are LGHNA and YSLEER. Between the trimmed V and J ends, which lost 0 bases and 0 bases, there was a span of 6 bases.

As DNA, the CDR3 is TGTGCCAGCAGCAAAGAGTACACAGCCGGGGAGCTGTTTTTT. Its translation: CASSKEYTAGELFF. V is TRBV21-1 and J is TRBJ2-2; the table's D call, TRBD1, was not checked against the DNA. TRBV21-1 represents a pseudogene. The CDR3 runs 14 residues.

This clone has a handful of counts. V usage is TRBV19 and J usage is TRBJ1-2, with TRBD1 matching 7 bases. The germline V gene has CDR1 LNHDA and CDR2 SQIVND (reference sequence). This CDR3 is built from 13 residues. V was pared by 10 bases and J by 8 bases, with 13 bases of the junction left unmatched. The CDR3 is CATKRQGLEGYTF. The CDR3 bases are TGTGCCACCAAGAGACAGGGTTTGGAGGGCTACACCTTC.

This sequence joins TRBV7-8 and TRBJ2-5; 10 bases match TRBD2. Germline values: CDR1 SGHVS, CDR2 FQNEAQ. CDR3 length: 14 residues. The V segment lost 2 bases and the J segment 3 bases; nucleotides outside the gene matches: 0. The CDR3 bases are TGTGCCAGCAGCTTACTAGCGGGGGAAGAGACCCAGTACTTC. Translated, it gives CASSLLAGEETQYF.

The chain couples TRBV27 to TRBJ2-3; D remains ambiguous. The germline V gene encodes CDR1 MNHEY and CDR2 SMNVEV (reference sequence). This CDR3 is 14 amino acids long. Trimming took off 8 bases at V and 2 bases at J, with 14 bases between the two ends. The CDR3 here is CASRTPSNTDTQYF. DNA of the CDR3: TGTGCCAGCCGCACCCCCAGCAACACAGATACGCAGTATTTT.

This clone turned up a few times. The genes are TRBV6-5 and TRBJ1-2; D uncertain. The CDR3 spans 15 residues. The germline V gene has CDR1 MNHEY and CDR2 SVGAGI. V lost 7 bases to trimming and J lost 4 bases, with 19 bases between them. The CDR3 sequence: CASTLTPREFYGYTF. CDR3 nucleotides: TGTGCCAGCACCCTCACGCCCCGGGAGTTCTATGGCTACACCTTC.

J is TRBJ2-5 and V is TRBV7-2, with unresolved D. With 6 bases removed from V and 2 bases from J, the gap between germline ends came to 16 bases. Germline loops: CDR1 SGHTA, CDR2 FQGNSA. This CDR3 contains 15 residues. The CDR3 loop reads CASRLKNPPQETQYF. In DNA, the CDR3 is TGTGCCAGCAGGCTTAAGAACCCCCCACAAGAGACCCAGTACTTC.

The chain is built from TRBV19 and TRBJ1-1; TRBD1 matches 10 bases. Germline CDR1 and CDR2: LNHDA and SQIVND (reference sequence). The CDR3 sequence is 17 residues long. Losses at the gene ends were 3 bases for V and 7 bases for J; bases not matched to a gene: 14. Here the CDR3 DNA reads TGTGCCAGTAGTATTAACATGAGGGGGACAGGGGCAGATGAAGCTTTCTTT. Translated: CASSINMRGTGADEAFF.

V gene TRBV28 combines with J gene TRBJ1-1, with 7 bases identical to TRBD1. This CDR3 is built from 17 residues. V lost 2 bases to trimming and J lost 0 bases; unmatched junction nucleotides: 9. Germline lookup yields CDR1 MDHEN and CDR2 SYDVKM. The CDR3 coding sequence is TGTGCCAGCAGTTTAGACAGGGCGCCCATCATGAACACTGAAGCTTTCTTT. Amino acids: CASSLDRAPIMNTEAFF.